This T cell receptor (beta chain) was sequenced for a study of shared clonotypes between healthy human individuals. Naive CD8 cells were CD45RO-negative, positively selected for CCR7, excluding terminally differentiated effector memory CD45RA+ cells. Deep-level settings were used for running the assay. This table comes from immunoSEQ multiplex PCR, and its TCRdb copy is limited to in-frame clones, with some not included. The sample includes about 2,200,000 clones, about 92% seen only once; the top ten take under 2%. This receptor was taken from a man aged 18 to 30 in good health. Some clones in this sample may be carry-over from other donors' samples. What was sequenced was naive CD8+ T cells from PBMCs.

This chain's CDR3 is CASSNIGSYNEQFF. CDR3 sequence (DNA): TGCGCCAGCAGTAATATTGGCTCCTACAATGAGCAGTTCTTC. V and J are TRBV10-1 and TRBJ2-1; D unclear. V lost 5 bases and J 0 bases, leaving 8 bases between the germline ends. CDR1 is WNHNN and CDR2 is SYGVQD in the germline V gene (reference sequence). This CDR3 is 14 amino acids long.